The rows below give T cell receptor beta chains drawn from one sample of a study of radiation and T cells in renal cell carcinoma. Assay used: immunoSEQ multiplex PCR; TCRdb lists only in-frame clones, some missing. The table shows approximately 150,000 clones, with around four fifths occurring only once. The material sequenced was blood, taken from a patient whose treatment included radiotherapy and nephrectomy. The source is a woman between 45 and 60 years old with renal cell carcinoma. CDR3s include the opening cysteine and the closing phenylalanine or tryptophan. Each record gives: V gene, D gene, J gene, clone size, CDR3 DNA, CDR3 protein. A D gene is named only where the DNA matches it firmly. Only some rows state a clone size, as once, few, many or a class for expanded clones.

v_call: TRBV5-1; d_call: TRBD1; j_call: TRBJ2-7; clone_size: once; cdr3_nt: TGCGCCAGCAGCTTACACCCCGGGACAGGGGTTAACGAGCAGTACTTC; cdr3_aa: CASSLHPGTGVNEQYF
v_call: TRBV30; d_call: NA; j_call: TRBJ2-2; clone_size: NA; cdr3_nt: TGTGCTTGGAGGCAGATCGGGGAGCTGTTTTTT; cdr3_aa: CAWRQIGELFF
v_call: TRBV18; d_call: NA; j_call: TRBJ1-3; clone_size: NA; cdr3_nt: TGTGCCAGCTCACCGCAGACCGGACCCGGAAACACCATATATTTT; cdr3_aa: CASSPQTGPGNTIYF
v_call: TRBV7-2; d_call: NA; j_call: TRBJ2-5; clone_size: NA; cdr3_nt: TGTGCCAGCAGCTTAGCGCGGAGCGTGGAGACCCAGTACTTC; cdr3_aa: CASSLARSVETQYF
v_call: TRBV2; d_call: TRBD1; j_call: TRBJ1-2; clone_size: NA; cdr3_nt: TGTGCCAGCAGTGATAGGGACAGGGGTTCGGGCTACACCTTC; cdr3_aa: CASSDRDRGSGYTF
v_call: TRBV7-2; d_call: NA; j_call: TRBJ2-7; clone_size: NA; cdr3_nt: TGTGCCAGCAGCTTAGGCCGTCTAAACGAGCAGTACTTC; cdr3_aa: CASSLGRLNEQYF
v_call: TRBV25-1; d_call: NA; j_call: TRBJ2-1; clone_size: NA; cdr3_nt: TGTGCCAGCAGTGAGTTGTTACAGGGACTTACGAATGAGCAGTTCTTC; cdr3_aa: CASSELLQGLTNEQFF
v_call: TRBV5-1; d_call: TRBD1; j_call: TRBJ2-7; clone_size: NA; cdr3_nt: TGCGCCAGCAGTCAACAGGGGGATTACGAGCAGTACTTC; cdr3_aa: CASSQQGDYEQYF
v_call: TRBV9; d_call: NA; j_call: TRBJ2-5; clone_size: NA; cdr3_nt: TGTGCCAGCAGTTCAGGAGGGGGACAAGAGACCCAGTACTTC; cdr3_aa: CASSSGGGQETQYF
v_call: TRBV25-1; d_call: TRBD2; j_call: TRBJ2-1; clone_size: NA; cdr3_nt: TGTGCCAGCAGCAGACTAGCGGGAGAACTCAATGAGCAGTTCTTC; cdr3_aa: CASSRLAGELNEQFF
v_call: TRBV2; d_call: NA; j_call: TRBJ1-2; clone_size: NA; cdr3_nt: TGTGCCAGCAGTGACAGGAGCTCCTATGGCTACACCTTC; cdr3_aa: CASSDRSSYGYTF
v_call: TRBV21-1; d_call: NA; j_call: TRBJ1-2; clone_size: NA; cdr3_nt: TGTGCCAGCAGCAACTTAGACACTACCCACGGCTACACCTTC; cdr3_aa: CASSNLDTTHGYTF
v_call: TRBV27; d_call: NA; j_call: TRBJ2-7; clone_size: NA; cdr3_nt: TGTGCCAGCCGAAGTAACTACGAGCAGTACTTC; cdr3_aa: CASRSNYEQYF
v_call: TRBV14; d_call: NA; j_call: TRBJ1-2; clone_size: NA; cdr3_nt: TGTGCCAGCAGCCAAGTTTCCTCGGGGGGCTACACCTTC; cdr3_aa: CASSQVSSGGYTF
v_call: TRBV5-6; d_call: NA; j_call: TRBJ2-7; clone_size: NA; cdr3_nt: TGTGCCAGCAGCCCTTTTAAGGGGACAAGCTACGAGCAGTACTTC; cdr3_aa: CASSPFKGTSYEQYF
v_call: TRBV7-2; d_call: NA; j_call: TRBJ1-1; clone_size: NA; cdr3_nt: TGTGCCAGCAGCCTCGCAGGGATGCTGAACACTGAAGCTTTCTTT; cdr3_aa: CASSLAGMLNTEAFF
v_call: TRBV7-2; d_call: NA; j_call: TRBJ1-4; clone_size: NA; cdr3_nt: TGTGCCAGCAGCTTATCCCTAGGGGCGGAAGAAAAACTGTTTTTT; cdr3_aa: CASSLSLGAEEKLFF
v_call: TRBV2; d_call: NA; j_call: TRBJ1-5; clone_size: NA; cdr3_nt: TGTGCCAGCAGTGAAGAGGGGGGGTTTCCCGGTCAGCCCCAGCATTTT; cdr3_aa: CASSEEGGFPGQPQHF
v_call: TRBV4-3; d_call: TRBD2; j_call: TRBJ2-7; clone_size: NA; cdr3_nt: TGCGCCAGCAGCCAAGATCTGAGAGCGGGAGCGGGAGAGCAGTACTTC; cdr3_aa: CASSQDLRAGAGEQYF
v_call: TRBV5-1; d_call: NA; j_call: TRBJ2-2; clone_size: NA; cdr3_nt: TGCGCCAGCAGCGGTACAGGGTTGGCCGGGGAGCTGTTTTTT; cdr3_aa: CASSGTGLAGELFF
v_call: TRBV6-1; d_call: NA; j_call: TRBJ2-1; clone_size: NA; cdr3_nt: TGTGCCAGCAGTGAGTCAGTAGGCTCCTACAATGAGCAGTTCTTC; cdr3_aa: CASSESVGSYNEQFF
v_call: TRBV18; d_call: NA; j_call: TRBJ2-3; clone_size: few; cdr3_nt: TGTGCCAGCTCACCGGGGGGAACAGATACGCAGTATTTT; cdr3_aa: CASSPGGTDTQYF
v_call: TRBV7-6; d_call: TRBD2; j_call: TRBJ2-7; clone_size: NA; cdr3_nt: TGTGCCAGCAGCTTTGGGACTAGCGGGAGGGACGAGCAGTACTTC; cdr3_aa: CASSFGTSGRDEQYF
v_call: TRBV20-1; d_call: NA; j_call: TRBJ2-7; clone_size: NA; cdr3_nt: TGCAGTGCTAGGAAGGATTACGAGCAGTACTTC; cdr3_aa: CSARKDYEQYF
v_call: TRBV9; d_call: NA; j_call: TRBJ2-5; clone_size: NA; cdr3_nt: TGTGCCAGCAGCGTAGGGGTGTTGGGGGAAGGGGTAACGGAGACCCAGTACTTC; cdr3_aa: CASSVGVLGEGVTETQYF
v_call: TRBV19; d_call: TRBD1; j_call: TRBJ1-5; clone_size: once; cdr3_nt: TGTGCCAGTAGATACGTGACAGGGAGCAATCAGCCCCAGCATTTT; cdr3_aa: CASRYVTGSNQPQHF
v_call: TRBV4-3; d_call: TRBD2; j_call: TRBJ2-2; clone_size: NA; cdr3_nt: TGCGCCAGCAGCCTGTATCTAGCGGGAACGAACACCGGGGAGCTGTTTTTT; cdr3_aa: CASSLYLAGTNTGELFF
v_call: TRBV7-8; d_call: NA; j_call: TRBJ2-7; clone_size: NA; cdr3_nt: TGTGCCAGCAGCTTAGAACCGGAGAGCTCCTACGAGCAGTACTTC; cdr3_aa: CASSLEPESSYEQYF
v_call: TRBV5-6; d_call: NA; j_call: TRBJ1-2; clone_size: NA; cdr3_nt: TGTGCCAGCAGCTTCTCGACACCCGACGGAGGCGATGGCTACACCTTC; cdr3_aa: CASSFSTPDGGDGYTF
v_call: TRBV19; d_call: NA; j_call: TRBJ2-7; clone_size: NA; cdr3_nt: TGTGCCAGTAGTATTTTGTACTTC; cdr3_aa: CASSILYF
v_call: TRBV5-1; d_call: NA; j_call: TRBJ2-2; clone_size: NA; cdr3_nt: TGCGCCAGCAGCTCCTACCGGGCTAGCATTACCGGGGAGCTGTTTTTT; cdr3_aa: CASSSYRASITGELFF
v_call: TRBV4-1; d_call: NA; j_call: TRBJ1-2; clone_size: NA; cdr3_nt: TGCGCCAGCAGCCAAGCTACAGCACTTAACTATGGCTACACCTTC; cdr3_aa: CASSQATALNYGYTF
v_call: TRBV28; d_call: NA; j_call: TRBJ2-7; clone_size: NA; cdr3_nt: TGTGCCAGCTGTACGGGGGCAGACGAGCAGTACTTC; cdr3_aa: CASCTGADEQYF
v_call: TRBV4-3; d_call: TRBD2; j_call: TRBJ2-7; clone_size: NA; cdr3_nt: TGCGCCAGCAGTCCCGCGGCGACTAGCGGCTACGAGCAGTACTTC; cdr3_aa: CASSPAATSGYEQYF
v_call: TRBV27; d_call: NA; j_call: TRBJ1-2; clone_size: NA; cdr3_nt: TGTGCCAGCAGCCCCGGGGGAGGATATGGCTACACCTTC; cdr3_aa: CASSPGGGYGYTF
v_call: TRBV5-1; d_call: TRBD1; j_call: TRBJ2-3; clone_size: NA; cdr3_nt: TGCGCCAGCAGCTCCGGGACAGGGGGCGCAGATACGCAGTATTTT; cdr3_aa: CASSSGTGGADTQYF
v_call: TRBV27; d_call: TRBD1; j_call: TRBJ2-7; clone_size: NA; cdr3_nt: TGTGCCAGCAGTTTATCTGGGACAGGGGCCTACGAGCAGTACTTC; cdr3_aa: CASSLSGTGAYEQYF
v_call: TRBV18; d_call: NA; j_call: TRBJ1-5; clone_size: NA; cdr3_nt: TGTGCCAGCTCACCGAGTGCAGGGAAGCAGCCCCAGCATTTT; cdr3_aa: CASSPSAGKQPQHF
v_call: TRBV18; d_call: NA; j_call: TRBJ2-7; clone_size: NA; cdr3_nt: TGTGCCAGCTCACCACCGAGACAGGGAGGCTACGAGCAGTACTTC; cdr3_aa: CASSPPRQGGYEQYF
v_call: TRBV20-1; d_call: NA; j_call: TRBJ2-1; clone_size: NA; cdr3_nt: TGCAGTGCTAGAGACAATGAGCAGTTCTTC; cdr3_aa: CSARDNEQFF
v_call: TRBV9; d_call: NA; j_call: TRBJ1-2; clone_size: NA; cdr3_nt: TGTGCCAGCAGCTCACGGGGGGGCTACACCTTC; cdr3_aa: CASSSRGGYTF
v_call: TRBV7-8; d_call: TRBD1; j_call: TRBJ2-1; clone_size: NA; cdr3_nt: TGTGCCAGCAGTCCAAACACCAGGGGGCTTGCCTACAATGAGCAGTTCTTC; cdr3_aa: CASSPNTRGLAYNEQFF
v_call: TRBV13; d_call: NA; j_call: TRBJ2-3; clone_size: NA; cdr3_nt: TGTGCCAGCAGCTTAGAATCTCGACTGGATACGCAGTATTTT; cdr3_aa: CASSLESRLDTQYF
v_call: TRBV11-2; d_call: TRBD1; j_call: TRBJ1-2; clone_size: NA; cdr3_nt: TGTGCCAGCAGCTGGGGACAGGGGGACTACACCTTC; cdr3_aa: CASSWGQGDYTF
v_call: TRBV6-5; d_call: NA; j_call: TRBJ2-1; clone_size: NA; cdr3_nt: TGTGCCAGCAGTTACGCAGGCCGACCCAATGAGCAGTTCTTC; cdr3_aa: CASSYAGRPNEQFF
v_call: TRBV7-2; d_call: NA; j_call: TRBJ1-1; clone_size: NA; cdr3_nt: TGTGCCAGCGGTACTCCCGACAATCCCAGTGAAGCTTTCTTT; cdr3_aa: CASGTPDNPSEAFF
v_call: TRBV5-4; d_call: NA; j_call: TRBJ2-2; clone_size: NA; cdr3_nt: TGTGCCAGCAGCTTGGCGGTTACAGGTCGGAGCACCGGGGAGCTGTTTTTT; cdr3_aa: CASSLAVTGRSTGELFF
v_call: TRBV28; d_call: NA; j_call: TRBJ2-6; clone_size: few; cdr3_nt: TGTGCCAGCAGTTTACAGGACGGGCCTGGTGGGGCCAACGTCCTGACTTTC; cdr3_aa: CASSLQDGPGGANVLTF
v_call: TRBV19; d_call: NA; j_call: TRBJ1-5; clone_size: NA; cdr3_nt: TGTGCCAGTAGTATACAGGTCAATCAGCCCCAGCATTTT; cdr3_aa: CASSIQVNQPQHF
v_call: TRBV7-2; d_call: NA; j_call: TRBJ2-7; clone_size: once; cdr3_nt: TGTGCCAGCAGCTTAGTATACCTGGGGGAGCAGTACTTC; cdr3_aa: CASSLVYLGEQYF
v_call: TRBV5-4; d_call: NA; j_call: TRBJ2-3; clone_size: NA; cdr3_nt: TGTGCCAGCCGCTCAGGTTGGCAGGGATACACAGATACGCAGTATTTT; cdr3_aa: CASRSGWQGYTDTQYF
v_call: TRBV10-3; d_call: TRBD1; j_call: TRBJ1-2; clone_size: NA; cdr3_nt: TGTGCCATCAGTGAGGGGACAGGGAACTATGGCTACACCTTC; cdr3_aa: CAISEGTGNYGYTF
v_call: TRBV19; d_call: TRBD1; j_call: TRBJ1-4; clone_size: NA; cdr3_nt: TGTGCCAGTAGTCCCCGGGGACAGGTTAATGAAAAACTGTTTTTT; cdr3_aa: CASSPRGQVNEKLFF
v_call: TRBV6-5; d_call: NA; j_call: TRBJ1-1; clone_size: NA; cdr3_nt: TGTGCCAGCAGTTACCTTAAGAGCACTGAAGCTTTCTTT; cdr3_aa: CASSYLKSTEAFF
v_call: TRBV5-1; d_call: TRBD1; j_call: TRBJ1-4; clone_size: NA; cdr3_nt: TGCGCCAGCAGCCCAGGGACAGGGAGGACGAATAATGAAAAACTGTTTTTT; cdr3_aa: CASSPGTGRTNNEKLFF
v_call: TRBV5-1; d_call: NA; j_call: TRBJ1-2; clone_size: NA; cdr3_nt: TGCGCCAGCAGGGAACGACAGGAGTGGGGTGGCTACACCTTC; cdr3_aa: CASRERQEWGGYTF
v_call: TRBV5-1; d_call: NA; j_call: TRBJ2-5; clone_size: NA; cdr3_nt: TGCGCCAGCAGCTTGCTCTCTAGTAACCAAGAGACCCAGTACTTC; cdr3_aa: CASSLLSSNQETQYF
v_call: TRBV19; d_call: NA; j_call: TRBJ1-3; clone_size: NA; cdr3_nt: TGTGCCAGCAGGACAGTAAACACCATATATTTT; cdr3_aa: CASRTVNTIYF
v_call: TRBV5-1; d_call: TRBD1; j_call: TRBJ1-2; clone_size: NA; cdr3_nt: TGCGCCAGCAGCTTGGCCGGCGTCGACAGGGAGGACGGCTACACCTTC; cdr3_aa: CASSLAGVDREDGYTF